The sequence of this TCR beta chain was determined in a study of breast tumors, draining lymph nodes, adjacent tissues. Study-level results: Tumor and nontumor repertoires were significantly more similar in luminal-like than in basal-like breast cancer.

This clonotype has ten or more counts. Antigen: not known. Breast cancer patients provided tissue from their axillary draining lymph nodes. Germline trimming cut 1 base from V and 8 bases from J; bases unmatched to any gene: 7. Per the germline V gene, CDR1 is MNHNS and CDR2 is SASEGT. This CDR3 comprises 15 residues. TCRdb independently ran MiXCR on the multiplex PCR reads; one entry per CDR3 protein. This sample yields roughly 80,000 distinct CDR3 sequences, of which 15% to 20% are seen a single time; about 2.5% belongs to the top ten. The chain carries TRBV6-1 and TRBJ2-1, with 8 bases that match TRBD2. The clonotype was recovered from a female donor with breast cancer. Some clones in this sample may be carry-over from other donors' samples. The specimen sequenced was axillary lymph node tissue. CDR3 sequence (DNA): TGTGCCAGCAGTGAAGGAGGGGCGGGAGGTGATGAGCAGTTCTTC. It codes for CASSEGGAGGDEQFF.